The 28 T cell receptor beta chains below all came from one sample that was sequenced in a study. Treg sorting used a CD4+CD25+CD127-/low gate. TCRdb fed the 5' RACE reads into MiXCR, producing one record per CDR3 protein. The sample has tens of thousands of distinct CDR3 sequences; 26% are singletons. The sequenced sample was tumor-infiltrating Tregs sorted from the breast tumor. The receptors come from a female donor with breast cancer.

The chain has TRBV9 and TRBJ2-3, with D unclear. Germline CDR1 SGDLS, CDR2 YYNGEE. V shed 6 bases and J shed 4 bases, with 21 bases lying between them. The CDR3 consists of 16 residues. The chain's CDR3 is CASNSLPFSVADTQYF. For the CDR3, the DNA is TGTGCCAGCAACTCATTACCCTTCTCCGTGGCAGATACGCAGTATTTT.

A few counts support this clonotype. The chain recombines TRBV12-3 or TRBV12-4 with TRBJ1-5; D remains unclear. There are 16 residues in the CDR3. Trimming removed 6 bases from V and 8 bases from J, with 23 bases in between. The CDR3 nucleotides are TGTGCCAGCAGCCCTTCCCGACCGAAAATTGTGGAGCCCCAGCATTTT. Its protein product is CASSPSRPKIVEPQHF.

By proportion, this clonotype is medium-sized. J is TRBJ1-1 and V is TRBV20-1; 8 nucleotides match TRBD1. Germline V gene sequence: CDR1 DFQATT, CDR2 SNEGSKA (reference sequence). This CDR3 is 16 amino acids long. V gave up 2 bases and J gave up 4 bases; unmatched junction bases: 12. This CDR3 reads CSARIGQGALSTEAFF. The CDR3 DNA follows: TGCAGTGCTAGAATCGGGCAGGGGGCGCTTAGCACTGAAGCTTTCTTT.

This clonotype was detected a few times. The chain is built from TRBV20-1 and TRBJ1-5; D gene ambiguous. The V gene lost 0 bases and the J gene lost 6 bases, with 6 bases spanning the gap. The length of the CDR3 is 12 residues. Germline V lookup: CDR1 DFQATT, CDR2 SNEGSKA (reference sequence). The CDR3 region has the DNA TGCAGTGCTAGAGATAGAAGTCAGCCCCAGCATTTT. This encodes CSARDRSQPQHF.

The rearrangement uses TRBV9 and TRBJ2-2, with TRBD1 matching 10 bases. CDR1 is SGDLS, CDR2 YYNGEE, per germline. V was pared by 3 bases and J by 4 bases, with 6 bases of the junction left unmatched. The CDR3 has 16 amino acids. CDR3: CASSAQGTGATGELFF. CDR3 DNA: TGTGCCAGCAGCGCCCAGGGGACAGGGGCCACCGGGGAGCTGTTTTTT.

This clonotype showed up many times. V usage is TRBV12-3 or TRBV12-4 and J usage is TRBJ2-2; D is ambiguous. There are 15 residues in the CDR3. V was clipped by 1 base and J by 1 base, with 7 bases between them. CDR3 protein: CASSLGRVNTGELFF. As DNA, the CDR3 is TGTGCCAGCAGTTTAGGTAGAGTGAACACCGGGGAGCTGTTTTTT.

This clonotype was seen more than once but under ten times. The V gene is TRBV27, the J gene TRBJ2-3; 10 bases are a match to TRBD1. This CDR3 spans 15 amino acids. Germline lookup yields CDR1 MNHEY and CDR2 SMNVEV (reference sequence). V lost 5 bases to trimming and J lost 9 bases; unmatched junction nucleotides: 11. CDR3 amino acids: CASSIRTGGSPTQYF. CDR3 DNA: TGTGCCAGCAGTATCCGGACAGGGGGGTCCCCAACGCAGTATTTT.

In this sample, this clonotype turned up a few times. The CDR3: CASRHKTGDTGELFF. The CDR3 DNA reads TGTGCCAGCAGACACAAGACAGGGGACACCGGGGAGCTGTTTTTT. The chain couples TRBV6-6 to TRBJ2-2, with 8 bases lining up with TRBD1. Trimming took 6 bases from V and 3 from J; bases not matched to a gene: 6. The CDR3 length is 15 residues. Germline V lookup: CDR1 MNHNY, CDR2 SVGAGI (reference sequence).

The gene calls are TRBV21-1 and TRBJ1-3; the table names TRBD1, a call not compared with the DNA. TRBV21-1 is a pseudogene locus. The CDR3 loop spans 14 amino acids. CDR3: CATKGQGAGNTIYF. CDR3 DNA: TGTGCCACCAAGGGACAGGGGGCTGGAAACACCATATATTTT.

This clonotype has a handful of counts. This chain joins TRBV7-8 and TRBJ1-5, with 8 nucleotides matching TRBD1. This CDR3 is built from 20 residues. Losses at the gene ends were 1 base for V and 2 bases for J; bases not matched to a gene: 16. Germline CDR1 reads SGHVS; CDR2 reads FQNEAQ. The CDR3 is CASSLDPPLLGTGRNQPQHF. DNA of the CDR3: TGTGCCAGCAGCTTAGATCCCCCCCTTTTAGGGACAGGTCGCAATCAGCCCCAGCATTTT.

To note about this clonotype: A much more abundant neighbour one base away suggests this may be a read error. This chain links TRBV9 with TRBJ2-5; tentatively, D is TRBD1 (6 bases). Germline CDR1 is SGDLS and CDR2 is YYNGEE. The CDR3 is made up of 16 amino acids. V was clipped by 7 bases and J by 4 bases, with 23 bases between them. The CDR3 DNA reads as TGTGCCAGCGGCCACGAACAGGGATTGGCGGGAGAGACCCAGTACTTC. Its protein product is CASGHEQGLAGETQYF.

Points on this clonotype: A read error may be the cause here, since a much bigger clone is one base away. Lacking the conserved final phenylalanine or tryptophan, this CDR3 likely reflects a read error. The rearrangement uses TRBV7-2 and TRBJ1-5; 9 nucleotides agree with TRBD1. Per the germline V gene, CDR1 is SGHTA and CDR2 is FQGNSA. The CDR3 has 16 residues. The junction had 10 bases not matched to a gene; V was cut back by 5 bases and J by 5 bases. CDR3 nucleotide sequence: TGTGCCAGCAGCGCGCAAGCCGGGACAGGGCATCAGCCCCAGCATTCT. Translated: CASSAQAGTGHQPQHS.

This clonotype was recorded at least ten times. The rearrangement uses TRBV7-2 and TRBJ2-5; D is uncertain. Trimming cost V 1 base and J 4 bases, with 4 bases left between them. Germline CDR1 is SGHTA and CDR2 is FQGNSA. This CDR3 spans 12 amino acids. CDR3 loop: CASSLDRETQYF. The CDR3 nucleotides are TGTGCCAGCAGCTTAGACCGAGAGACCCAGTACTTC.

This clonotype has a count of ten or more. The V and J genes are TRBV3-1 and TRBJ2-7; 12 bases line up with TRBD2. Germline V gene lookup returns CDR1 LGHDT and CDR2 YNNKEL (reference sequence). J lost 2 bases, V lost 2 bases, and 4 bases had no gene match. This CDR3 has 16 residues. The CDR3 DNA reads TGTGCCAGCAGCCAAAGGACTAGCGGGGCGGCCTACGAGCAGTACTTC. Residues: CASSQRTSGAAYEQYF.

This clonotype was found a few times. This sequence joins TRBV5-4 and TRBJ2-3; 7 bases align to TRBD2. The CDR3 has 14 amino acids. Germline CDR1 and CDR2: SGHNT and YYREEE (reference sequence). The junction had 2 bases not matched to a gene; V was cut back by 4 bases and J by 0 bases. The CDR3 sequence is CASSHSGSTDTQYF. The CDR3 DNA follows: TGTGCCAGCAGCCATAGCGGGAGCACAGATACGCAGTATTTT.

Of note for this clonotype: Because the CDR3 is missing its conserved closing phenylalanine or tryptophan, this is likely a read error. The rearrangement joins TRBV6-6 to TRBJ2-2, with TRBD2 identical over 9 bases. After removal of 6 bases from V and 1 base from J, the junction contained 3 bases not matched to a gene. The CDR3 covers 15 residues. Per germline, CDR1 MNHNY and CDR2 SVGAGI (reference sequence). CDR3 loop: CASSNSGRNTGELFS. The CDR3 DNA reads as TGTGCCAGCAGCAATAGCGGGAGGAACACCGGGGAGCTGTTTTCT.

This clonotype has a handful of counts. The chain couples TRBV7-9 to TRBJ2-2; TRBD2 might be the D (6 bases). Germline values: CDR1 SEHNR, CDR2 FQNEAQ (reference sequence). V lost 4 bases, J lost 4 bases, and 16 bases lay in between. The CDR3 consists of 16 residues. The CDR3 here is CASSSKTGESTGELFF. CDR3 in DNA: TGTGCCAGCAGCTCCAAGACGGGGGAATCCACCGGGGAGCTGTTTTTT.

The rearrangement links TRBV15 to TRBJ2-5; D is undetermined. The CDR3 runs 15 residues. The germline V gene has CDR1 LNHNV and CDR2 YYDKDF (reference sequence). V was cut by 2 bases and J by 5 bases, with 15 bases left in between. The CDR3 nucleotides read TGTGCCACCAGCAGACGCCTAAAGGTCGACGAGACCCAGTACTTC. Translating it yields CATSRRLKVDETQYF.

The sample holds many counts of this clonotype. CDR3 DNA sequence: TGTGCCAGCAGTGAGGGAAAGACTGAAGCTTTCTTT. Its protein is CASSEGKTEAFF. This chain uses TRBV7-9 with TRBJ1-1; D ambiguous. The CDR3 has 12 amino acids. Trimming removed 6 bases at V and 5 bases at J, with 10 bases between. From germline, CDR1 is SEHNR and CDR2 FQNEAQ (reference sequence).

V is TRBV28 and J is TRBJ1-5; no clear D gene. V was cut by 6 bases and J by 7 bases, with 10 bases left in between. Germline CDR1 is MDHEN and CDR2 is SYDVKM. The CDR3 is 12 residues long. DNA for the CDR3: TGTGCCAGCAGATCACAGCAACAGCCCCAGCATTTT. Translated, it gives CASRSQQQPQHF.

This clonotype was detected many times. The chain has TRBV5-6 and TRBJ1-1; no clear D. This CDR3 region has 14 residues. V lost 0 bases and J 8 bases, leaving 14 bases between the germline ends. From germline, CDR1 is SGHDT and CDR2 YYEEEE. CDR3 sequence (DNA): TGTGCCAGCAGCTTGGGTCGCTCCTTCCGGGAAGCTTTCTTT. Translating gives CASSLGRSFREAFF.

This clonotype was seen only a few times. This sequence joins TRBV5-1 and TRBJ1-3; 7 bases fit TRBD1. CDR1 is SGHRS and CDR2 is YFSETQ in the germline V gene. The CDR3 contains 15 residues. J lost 4 bases, V lost 4 bases, and 8 bases had no gene match. This CDR3 reads CASSPDRAGGNTIYF. The CDR3 DNA is TGCGCCAGCAGCCCCGACAGGGCAGGAGGAAACACCATATATTTT.

This clonotype has more than one count but fewer than ten. This rearrangement joins TRBV10-3 to TRBJ1-4; D not certain. Trimming shortened V by 10 bases and J by 6 bases, and 15 bases separated the two germline ends. The CDR3 length is 13 residues. The germline V gene has CDR1 ENHRY and CDR2 SYGVKD. CDR3 sequence (DNA): TGTGCCACCCTCCGGGCGGCGGATGAAAAACTGTTTTTT. This gives the protein CATLRAADEKLFF.

The CDR3 sequence is CAWGSGDTQYF. The CDR3 DNA is TGTGCCTGGGGGAGCGGGGATACGCAGTATTTT. The rearrangement uses TRBV30 and TRBJ2-3; D is possibly TRBD2 (6 bases). The CDR3 contains 11 residues. Trimming shortened V by 5 bases and J by 6 bases, and 9 bases separated the two germline ends. Germline CDR1 reads GTSNPN; CDR2 reads SVGIG (reference sequence).

This clonotype showed up many times. The chain links TRBV27 to TRBJ1-2; D possibly corresponds to TRBD1 (5 bases). Trimming stripped 1 base from V and 4 bases from J, with 10 bases between. CDR1 and CDR2 from the germline V gene are MNHEY and SMNVEV (reference sequence). The CDR3 totals 14 residues. CDR3 region: CASSLYQGLYGYTF. CDR3 DNA sequence: TGTGCCAGCAGTTTATATCAGGGCCTCTATGGCTACACCTTC.

In its sample, this clonotype was seen a few times. This chain joins TRBV6-5 and TRBJ2-1, with TRBD2 matching 12 bases. The CDR3 covers 17 residues. Germline CDR1 and CDR2: MNHEY and SVGAGI. The ends lost 0 bases at V and 10 bases at J; junction bases unmatched: 10. The CDR3 sequence: CASSYSTSSGGGREQFF. The DNA for the CDR3 is TGTGCCAGCAGTTACTCGACCTCTAGCGGGGGGGGACGGGAGCAGTTCTTC.

CDR3 DNA: TGCAGTGCTAGATTTAACAGGGTAGACATTCAGTACTTC. Its protein is CSARFNRVDIQYF. The chain uses TRBV20-1 and TRBJ2-4; D might be TRBD1 (6 bases). Germline V gives CDR1 DFQATT, CDR2 SNEGSKA (reference sequence). The CDR3 loop spans 13 amino acids. Trimming pared 2 bases from V and 8 bases from J, leaving 13 bases between.

The J gene is TRBJ2-2, the V gene TRBV11-3; 7 bases are a match to TRBD2. Germline V gene sequence: CDR1 SGHNT, CDR2 YENEEA. This CDR3 has 14 residues. V gave up 5 bases and J gave up 1 base; unmatched junction bases: 1. This chain's CDR3 is CASSLAENTGELFF. CDR3 DNA sequence: TGTGCCAGCAGCCTAGCGGAGAACACCGGGGAGCTGTTTTTT.